A selection of T cell receptor beta chains follows, all from one sample in a study of blood T cell repertoires in COVID-19. Clones were sequenced by immunoSEQ multiplex PCR, and TCRdb holds only the in-frame ones, with some missing. Of over 250,000 clones listed, 88% are singletons. The sequencing input was peripheral blood. These TCRs come from a man aged 55 to 70 who had recovered from COVID-19. Both conserved end residues are part of each CDR3. D genes are given only for firm matches. Clone sizes are given selectively: once, few, many, or a class where the clone is expanded.

j_gene,d_gene,v_gene,abundance,CDR3nt,CDR3aa
TRBJ1-3,TRBD1,TRBV10-3,NA,TGTGCCATCAAAGGGGGGCGGACAGGAGTCGGTGGAAACACCATATATTTT,CAIKGGRTGVGGNTIYF
TRBJ1-4,NA,TRBV18,NA,TGTGCCAGCTCACGGGGGCCGGGGAGCTCACTGTTTTTT,CASSRGPGSSLFF
TRBJ1-3,TRBD1,TRBV11-3,few,TGTGCCAGCAGCCCCGGACAGGGACCTGGAAACACCATATATTTT,CASSPGQGPGNTIYF
TRBJ2-5,NA,TRBV3-1/TRBV3-2,once,TGTGCCAGCAGCCGATGGGGGCGGGGGAACCAAGAGACCCAGTACTTC,CASSRWGRGNQETQYF
TRBJ1-2,TRBD1,TRBV6-6,NA,TGTGCCAGCAGCTCTACCGGGACAGGTTATGGCTACACCTTC,CASSSTGTGYGYTF
TRBJ1-2,NA,TRBV2,NA,TGTGCCAGACTACCGGGGGGCTACACCTTC,CARLPGGYTF
TRBJ2-1,TRBD2,TRBV14,NA,TGTGCCAGCAGCCCTCTTAGCGGGGGAGTGAATGAGCAGTTCTTC,CASSPLSGGVNEQFF
TRBJ2-1,TRBD2,TRBV3-1/TRBV3-2,NA,TGTGCCAGCAGCCACGGCTTAGCGGGGGGCCGGGAGTTCTTC,CASSHGLAGGREFF
TRBJ2-1,TRBD2,TRBV6-9,NA,TGTGCCAGCAGTTCATCGGGACTAGCCATCTATGAGCAGTTCTTC,CASSSSGLAIYEQFF
TRBJ2-2,TRBD2,TRBV10-1,NA,TGCGCCAGCAGTGAGGGGAGGGTCACCGGGGAGCTGTTTTTT,CASSEGRVTGELFF
TRBJ1-1,NA,TRBV5-1,NA,TGCGCCAGCAGCTTGGACAGAATGAACACTGAAGCTTTCTTT,CASSLDRMNTEAFF
TRBJ1-2,TRBD1,TRBV6-6,NA,TGTGCCAGCAGTTACTCCGGGGGACAGAAGTCCTATGGCTACACCTTC,CASSYSGGQKSYGYTF
TRBJ1-4,TRBD1,TRBV6-5,NA,TGTGCCAGCAGTTTCGGACAGGGGTACGAAAAACTGTTTTTT,CASSFGQGYEKLFF
TRBJ1-6,TRBD1,TRBV25-1,NA,TGTGCCAGCAGCTGGGACAGAAATAATTCACCCCTCCACTTT,CASSWDRNNSPLHF
TRBJ2-7,NA,TRBV5-1,NA,TGCGCCAGCAGCAGTGTTGGGGGGACGCCGGAGCAGTACTTC,CASSSVGGTPEQYF
TRBJ2-1,TRBD2,TRBV18,NA,TGTGCCAGCTCACCTTACGGGGGGAATGAGCAGTTCTTC,CASSPYGGNEQFF
TRBJ2-5,NA,TRBV19,NA,TGTGCCAGTAGCAATAGGAGGGACAGTCAAGAGACCCAGTACTTC,CASSNRRDSQETQYF